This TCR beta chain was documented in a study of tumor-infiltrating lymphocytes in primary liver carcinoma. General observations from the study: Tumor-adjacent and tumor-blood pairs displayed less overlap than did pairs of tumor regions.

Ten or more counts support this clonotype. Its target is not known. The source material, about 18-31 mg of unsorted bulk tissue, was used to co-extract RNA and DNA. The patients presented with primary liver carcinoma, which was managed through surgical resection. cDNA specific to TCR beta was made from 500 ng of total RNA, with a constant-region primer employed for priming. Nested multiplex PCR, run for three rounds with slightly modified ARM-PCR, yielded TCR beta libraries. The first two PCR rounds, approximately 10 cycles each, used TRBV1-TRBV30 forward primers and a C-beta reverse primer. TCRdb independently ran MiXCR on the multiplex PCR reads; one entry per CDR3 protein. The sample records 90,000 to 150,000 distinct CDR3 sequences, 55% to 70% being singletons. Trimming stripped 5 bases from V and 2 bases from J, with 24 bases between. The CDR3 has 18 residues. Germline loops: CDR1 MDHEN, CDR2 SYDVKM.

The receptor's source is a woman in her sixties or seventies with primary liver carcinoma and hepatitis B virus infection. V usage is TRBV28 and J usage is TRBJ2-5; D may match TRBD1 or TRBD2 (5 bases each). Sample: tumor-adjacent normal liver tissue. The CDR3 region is CASSPTEGRRSSQETQYF. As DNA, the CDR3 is TGTGCCAGCAGTCCAACCGAGGGACGGCGGTCCTCTCAAGAGACCCAGTACTTC.